This T cell receptor beta chain was sequenced in a study of cytomegalovirus exposure and HLA in healthy donors (TCRdb year 2017). For context, the study as a whole: In an earlier analysis of fewer than 750 of the donors, around 300 Gb of sequence data and some 100 million unique TCR beta sequences from about 190 million T cells were reported. An early release covering roughly 600 HLA-typed donors comprised 250 to 350 gigabases of sequencing data and roughly 86 million unique TCR sequences. Of the 300 to 450 genotyped donors, 75% to 85% were placed in the genetic ancestry cluster associated with self-reported Caucasian donors. The study was designed to test whether signatures of past pathogen exposure could be identified by cataloging public T cell receptors. The T cell repertoires of under 750 subjects were profiled by immunosequencing and related to cytomegalovirus serostatus. Besides the first cohort of about 730 subjects, a separate validation cohort made up of roughly 120 different subjects was used. The study combined high-throughput TCR immunosequencing, statistical association of individual TCRs with disease status, and machine learning to predict cytomegalovirus infection status. A later analysis re-analyzed previously published TCR beta repertoires from 650 to 800 donors and added high-resolution HLA genotyping to study TCR occurrence patterns. Rather than using new phenotypic data, the later analysis identified candidate immune exposures from TCR beta sequences and from how often those sequences occurred across donors. An earlier analysis of 587 of the donors used high-throughput TCR beta sequencing to judge whether each TCR beta V gene segment behaved as functional or pseudogenic. Donor age, sex, ethnicity and CMV serostatus were compiled alongside the repertoire data. In a later genetic analysis, genome-wide SNP genotypes for about three fifths of the 666 donors were used, and that subset was treated as a discovery cohort. All discovery cohort repertoires had been generated using a single sequencing platform. HLA typing covered class I and class II loci at four-digit resolution. The number of typed donors differed by locus: 629-630 for A, B, C, DRB1 and DQB1; approximately 540 for DQA1; fewer than 610 for DPA1; and around 470 for DPB1. About five DR-DQ haplotypes were handled as single units for association and clustering, since linkage in the cohort was strong. Among some 400 genotyped donors of the cohort, an average of about 220,000 unique TCR beta nucleotide sequences was sequenced per donor, of which 15% to 20% were non-productive. The research as a whole found: CMV serostatus was the only immune exposure information available for the cohort. According to a later analysis, most CMV-associated TCR beta chains appeared to be HLA-restricted, and the HLA associations seemed to be driven largely by CMV exposure. While some public TCRs were present in many individuals, most TCR sequences turned up only very rarely across donors. HLA typing was unavailable for some donors at each locus, so association tests used only the typed subset. A later genetic analysis reported fewer N-insertions in productive TCRs among donors in an Asian-associated ancestry cluster than the roughly 720-donor mean. Compared with equally common non-associated chains, HLA-associated TCR beta chains in a later analysis were more clonally expanded and had lower generation probabilities. In an earlier analysis of several hundred of the donors, most TCR beta V segments were observed in productive rearrangements about 87% or about 30% of the time, broadly matching IMGT annotations. A later analysis associated 15,000 to 20,000 TCR beta sequences with specific HLA alleles at a false discovery rate of 0.05. Because counts were too low, about 18 rarely observed V segments, including chromosome 9 orphons, were excluded from the earlier analysis of several hundred of the donors. A further reported finding was that TCR beta sequences accurately predicted the HLA-A and HLA-B alleles for most subjects in the first cohort. Strong co-occurrence of HLA alleles, especially DR and DQ, made assigning TCR associations to individual alleles difficult. An association between a missense DCLRE1C variant and V-gene and J-gene trimming of TCR beta chains was found in a later genetic analysis and replicated in an independent cohort. A few of the identified cytomegalovirus-associated TCR beta chains were confirmed in vitro to be specific for cytomegalovirus antigens. The authors suggested that the approach could potentially be generalized to other disease states and immunological phenotypes. In the study, 150 to 200 TCR beta chains were listed as associated with cytomegalovirus. The presence/absence analyses assumed that sequencing depth was roughly uniform across donors, and that assumption may not be true. The classifier was reported to diagnose cytomegalovirus status with high specificity and sensitivity in both the original and validation cohorts. The 87-base-pair reads could not distinguish some IMGT-functional V segments, including TRBV6-2 and TRBV6-3, so those segments were excluded. The sequencing pipeline was judged likely to have produced a cluster of highly shared sequence variants as a technical artifact. A later analysis found that TCR association rates varied across HLA loci, with DRB1 alleles showing the most associated TCRs and HLA-C alleles the fewest. Linkage disequilibrium might explain the correlated functional status among segregating V segments, but an unknown experimental factor could not be excluded. Several of the top co-occurrence clusters appeared to be linked to parvovirus B19, influenza, CMV and Epstein-Barr virus, according to a later analysis. Only TCR beta chains were sequenced in this cohort, and the absence of alpha or paired-chain data limited detectable features.

As regards this clone: Its cognate antigen has yet to be identified. No base-level quality is on record; no much larger clone is a single base apart.

The CDR3 starts with the cysteine, ends with the phenylalanine, and has 12 residues. Of all the DNA, just the CDR3 is kept, 36 bases in frame from base 1. From the germline V gene (reference sequence), CDR1 is SGHNT and CDR2 is YYREEE. V drops 4 bases and J drops 4 bases, leaving 6 bases in between. Library preparation employed the immunoSEQ multiplex PCR assay. The multiplex PCR relied on a mix of 60 forward primers for TCR Vbeta segments and 13 reverse primers for TCR Jbeta segments. A multiplex PCR assay on genomic DNA amplified the CDR3 region of rearranged TCR beta genes. The amplified TCR beta libraries were sequenced on the Illumina HiSeq System as 87-base-pair reads. Per the authors' processing: Across the 500 to 700 repertoires, a later analysis counted 80 million or so unique TCR beta chains, roughly 11 million of which were shared by at least two donors. To remove PCR and sequencing errors, raw reads were error-corrected and collapsed into unique sequences using a nearest-neighbor algorithm that merged closely related sequences. V, D and J gene segments were assigned by aligning CDR3 sequences to IMGT reference sequences. Each retained sequence needed at least a six-nucleotide match to both a V gene segment and a J gene segment. A rearrangement was called productive if the CDR3 had no stop codons and remained in frame with V and J, and every other rearrangement was called non-productive. CDR3 was defined by IMGT convention, running from the second conserved V-encoded cysteine to the conserved J-encoded phenylalanine. Sequences without an unambiguous match to a single V gene segment were excluded from the earlier analysis of several hundred of the donors. In an earlier analysis of 587 of the donors, a V segment was called functional when productive rearrangements were above 56.7%, and segregating when the standard deviation between donors exceeded 5%. A statistical classification framework was built to diagnose cytomegalovirus status from the catalog of TCR beta chain sequences. V and J gene assignment, in a later analysis, came from comparing TCR nucleotide sequences with IMGT/GENE-DB human TR gene sequences. Using the TCRdist pipeline, a later analysis assigned CDR3 sequences along with most-parsimonious VDJ recombination scenarios. In a later analysis, each TCR beta chain was defined by its CDR3 amino acid sequence together with its V-gene family, and reads without a unique V-gene family were excluded. In a later analysis, 450 to 600 highly shared, low-generation-probability nucleotide sequences were removed to address suspected cross-contamination and a sequencing artifact. In a later analysis, a clonal expansion index for each public chain was calculated from normalized within-repertoire ranks of inferred template counts. In a later analysis, generation probabilities were computed using a VDJ recombination model fitted to out-of-frame rearrangements, and the results were checked against IGoR. In a later analysis, TCR-TCR, TCR-HLA and TCR-CMV co-occurrence was scored with hypergeometric tests, and a repertoire-size bias correction was applied to TCR pairs. False discovery rates were estimated in a later analysis by permuting HLA or CMV assignments 20 times. In a later analysis, co-occurring TCRs were grouped using DBSCAN, and TCRdist sequence similarity was added for clustering within HLA-allele-positive subsets. For co-occurrence clustering, repertoires with fewer than 30,000 or more than 120,000 public chains were excluded, along with five repertoires with anomalous nucleotide sharing. This immuneACCESS table, as held by TCRdb, lists in-frame sequences with V and J called but not all clones. Of the missing ones, under half trace to an unresolved V gene in checked studies; the others have no known cause. That table supplies the V and J calls and clone size; D and trimming were determined from the DNA. Here the sample has 150,000 to 180,000 clones; about 74% occur a single time. The top ten hold roughly 4% of the sample.

The cohort was made up of approximately 670 healthy bone marrow donors. All cohort members were sampled while nominally healthy, although unrecorded immune exposures were likely present. The donor tested CMV seronegative, placing the donor among the 350 or so seronegative members of the cohort. A peripheral blood sample was provided by each donor, and peripheral blood mononuclear cells were used for TCR beta sequencing. The Qiagen DNeasy Blood Extraction Kit was used to extract genomic DNA from the blood cell samples. Material: PBMCs. The chain is encoded by TRBV5-4 joined to TRBJ2-1, with the D gene call left open. The TCR sequence derives from a woman aged 40 to 50 in good health and CMV-seronegative. This receptor carries the CDR3 CASSLEYNEQFF. In nucleotides, the sequence is TGTGCCAGCAGCCTAGAGTACAATGAGCAGTTCTTC.